These 23 T cell receptor beta chains came from one sample sequenced in a study of a mutant IDH1 vaccine in newly diagnosed glioma. Clones were read by immunoSEQ multiplex PCR, and TCRdb kept only the in-frame ones, dropping some. Of almost 30,000 clones in the sample, about nine tenths are singletons; the top ten hold 3% to 4%. Time point given: week 5, during vaccination. Vaccination used 300 ug of mutant IDH1 20-mer peptide per dose, with topical imiquimod. These receptors have no known antigen. This material consisted of peripheral blood mononuclear cells (PBMCs), taken from a glioma patient whose treatment included an IDH1 peptide vaccine. Receptors originate from a woman in her thirties or forties with glioma. Some clones in this sample may be carry-over from other donors' samples.

The chain links TRBV9 to TRBJ1-2; D may be TRBD1 (5 bases). Deletions cut 2 bases from V and 5 bases from J, with 7 bases between. CDR1 SGDLS and CDR2 YYNGEE come from the germline V gene. CDR3 length: 12 amino acids. The CDR3 DNA sequence: TGTGCCAGCAGCGTGGGGCAGTATGGCTACACCTTC. Amino acids: CASSVGQYGYTF.

This clone turned up a few times. This chain links TRBV18 with TRBJ2-2, with 8 positions matching TRBD1. The V gene end was trimmed by 3 bases and the J gene end by 5 bases; junction bases not matched to a gene: 2. The CDR3 is 14 residues long. CDR1 is KGHSH, CDR2 LQKENI, per germline. The chain's CDR3 is CASSPWTGTGELFF. The CDR3, as DNA: TGTGCCAGCTCACCGTGGACAGGGACCGGGGAGCTGTTTTTT.

The genes are TRBV7-9 and TRBJ2-7; D is uncertain. V was shortened by 4 bases and J by 5 bases, with 9 bases between the two germline ends. This CDR3 contains 12 residues. Germline CDR1 and CDR2: SEHNR and FQNEAQ (reference sequence). Here the CDR3 DNA reads TGTGCCAGCAGCTCACCCTCGGACGAGCAGTACTTC. Encoded protein: CASSSPSDEQYF. Based on the CDR3 plus reference TRBV7-9 and TRBJ2-7, the full variable domain is DTGVSQNPRHKITKRGQNVTFRCDPISEHNRLYWYRQTLGQGPEFLTYFQNEAQLEKSRLLSDRFSAERPKGSFSTLEIQRTEQGDSAMYLCASSSPSDEQYFGPGTRLTVT.

This clone has just one count. The V call is TRBV9, the J call TRBJ2-2; D call uncertain. The CDR3 covers 16 residues. Trimming shortened V by 4 bases and J by 0 bases, and 13 bases separated the two germline ends. CDR1 and CDR2 from the germline V gene are SGDLS and YYNGEE. The CDR3 sequence: CASSRALAANTGELFF. The DNA of the CDR3 is TGTGCCAGCAGCAGGGCCCTCGCCGCGAACACCGGGGAGCTGTTTTTT.

This clone showed up just once. V gene TRBV7-6 combines with J gene TRBJ2-7, with 9 nucleotides matching TRBD2. Per germline, CDR1 SGHVS and CDR2 FNYEAQ. The length of the CDR3 is 18 residues. V lost 1 base, J lost 4 bases, and 14 bases stayed unmatched. The CDR3 protein is CASSLEPSGVVGVYEQYF. The CDR3 DNA is TGTGCCAGCAGCTTAGAGCCTAGCGGGGTGGTGGGGGTATACGAGCAGTACTTC.

The chain has TRBV4-3 and TRBJ2-4; D is ambiguous. Germline assignment: CDR1 LGHNA and CDR2 YSLEER. CDR3 length: 16 residues. V was trimmed by 1 base and J by 1 base, leaving 11 bases between them. The CDR3 loop reads CASSQASLEAKNIQYF. CDR3 DNA sequence: TGCGCCAGCAGCCAAGCCAGCCTTGAGGCCAAAAACATTCAGTACTTC.

This clone is judged medium-sized. The chain links TRBV5-6 to TRBJ2-7; 8 bases fit TRBD2. Germline trimming cut 3 bases from V and 0 bases from J; bases unmatched to any gene: 8. In germline, CDR1 is SGHDT, CDR2 YYEEEE. The CDR3 is made up of 16 amino acids. The CDR3 sequence is CASSSADGGASYEQYF. The CDR3 DNA sequence: TGTGCCAGCAGCTCCGCTGACGGGGGGGCCTCCTACGAGCAGTACTTC.

The chain joins TRBV27 to TRBJ2-7; TRBD1 or TRBD2 may be the D gene (5 bases each). CDR1 and CDR2 from the germline V gene are MNHEY and SMNVEV (reference sequence). This CDR3 is 12 amino acids long. Trimming stripped 2 bases from V and 6 bases from J, with 8 bases between. In DNA form, the CDR3 reads TGTGCCAGCAGTTTAATCGGGACCGAGCAGTACTTC. Translating gives CASSLIGTEQYF.

The chain combines TRBV5-4 with TRBJ2-1; 12 bases line up with TRBD2. CDR1 SGHNT and CDR2 YYREEE come from the germline V gene (reference sequence). Trimming removed 4 bases from V and 4 bases from J; junction bases left unmatched: 6. CDR3 length: 16 residues. The CDR3 DNA reads TGTGCCAGCAGCCGGCCGGGGACTAGCGGGTACAATGAGCAGTTCTTC. Residues: CASSRPGTSGYNEQFF.

This chain joins TRBV19 and TRBJ2-5, with TRBD1 matching over 7 bases. CDR3 length: 13 residues. Looked up from germline, CDR1 is LNHDA and CDR2 is SQIVND (reference sequence). J was trimmed by 0 bases and V by 9 bases; bases with no gene match: 4. CDR3 protein: CASAGGNQETQYF. CDR3 bases: TGTGCCAGCGCAGGGGGAAACCAAGAGACCCAGTACTTC.

The genes are TRBV29-1 and TRBJ2-1; 9 bases map to TRBD2. This CDR3 contains 16 residues. Trimming took 0 bases from V and 4 from J; bases not matched to a gene: 7. The germline gives CDR1 SQVTM, CDR2 ANQGSEA. CDR3 nucleotides: TGCAGCGTTGAAGACTTAGCGGGAGCGTCTTACAATGAGCAGTTCTTC. Amino acid sequence: CSVEDLAGASYNEQFF.

This clone occurred a few times. The chain combines TRBV4-3 with TRBJ2-7; D may be TRBD1 (5 bases). The ends were cut back, 2 bases at V and 2 bases at J, with 13 bases in the middle. Germline V lookup: CDR1 LGHNA, CDR2 YSLEER. This CDR3 is 15 amino acids long. The CDR3 coding sequence is TGCGCCAGCAGCCAACAAAATACAGGTACCTACGAGCAGTACTTC. Encoded protein: CASSQQNTGTYEQYF.

The rearrangement joins TRBV4-1 to TRBJ1-4; TRBD1 is a possible D gene (6 bases). CDR1 and CDR2 (germline): MGHRA, YSYEKL. Trimming left V 2 bases short and J 11 bases short, with 24 bases between. CDR3 length equals 17 residues. In DNA form, the CDR3 reads TGCGCCAGCAGCCAAAAAGGGGGTGCGGCAGGGGAAGGGAAACTGTTTTTT. Translated: CASSQKGGAAGEGKLFF.

The chain carries TRBV18 and TRBJ2-5; D gene unclear. CDR1 is KGHSH, CDR2 LQKENI, per germline. The CDR3 is made up of 15 amino acids. With 1 base removed from V and 2 bases from J, the gap between germline ends came to 11 bases. The CDR3 coding sequence is TGTGCCAGCTCACCACTACAAGCGACTCAAGAGACCCAGTACTTC. It translates to CASSPLQATQETQYF.

The chain employs TRBV7-2 and TRBJ1-3; tentative D call: TRBD1 (6 bases). The CDR3 is made up of 15 amino acids. Germline CDR1 reads SGHTA; CDR2 reads FQGNSA. The ends were cut back, 3 bases at V and 1 base at J, with 10 bases in the middle. The CDR3 here is CASSFLQGSGNTIYF. CDR3 coding DNA: TGTGCCAGCAGCTTTTTACAGGGATCTGGAAACACCATATATTTT.

The chain couples TRBV28 to TRBJ2-7; D not certain. Germline V CDR1 and CDR2: MDHEN, SYDVKM. This CDR3 is built from 12 residues. Between the trimmed V and J ends, which lost 2 bases and 2 bases, there was a span of 4 bases. The CDR3 DNA sequence: TGTGCCAGCAGTTTAAAACCCTACGAGCAGTACTTC. Its protein product is CASSLKPYEQYF.

Only one count was recorded for this clone. The rearrangement links TRBV7-8 to TRBJ1-5, with D possibly TRBD1 on 6 matching bases. Trimming took off 5 bases at V and 1 base at J, with 12 bases between the two ends. Germline assignment: CDR1 SGHVS and CDR2 FQNEAQ. The length of the CDR3 is 15 residues. CDR3 DNA: TGTGCCAGCAGCCCCAGGGGAGACAGCAATCAGCCCCAGCATTTT. It translates to CASSPRGDSNQPQHF.

The genes are TRBV27 and TRBJ2-5; D remains ambiguous. Germline V gene lookup returns CDR1 MNHEY and CDR2 SMNVEV (reference sequence). This CDR3 has 10 amino acids. Trimming left V 10 bases short and J 9 bases short, with 12 bases between. The CDR3 DNA follows: TGTGCCACCGGAAGGGATCCCCAGTACTTC. Translated: CATGRDPQYF.

This clone was observed once. This chain joins TRBV6-6 and TRBJ1-4, with 8 positions matching TRBD1. V gave up 5 bases and J gave up 8 bases; unmatched junction bases: 7. Germline lookup yields CDR1 MNHNY and CDR2 SVGAGI (reference sequence). This CDR3 contains 14 residues. The CDR3 is CASSPGQGYEKLFF. In DNA form, the CDR3 reads TGTGCCAGCAGTCCCGGACAGGGCTACGAAAAACTGTTTTTT.

This clone was detected only a few times. The chain is built from TRBV5-1 and TRBJ2-5, with D perhaps TRBD1 (6 bases). From germline, CDR1 is SGHRS and CDR2 YFSETQ. Trimming took off 0 bases at V and 4 bases at J, with 16 bases between the two ends. There are 16 residues in the CDR3. Written as DNA, the CDR3 is TGCGCCAGCAGCTTGGTAACTGGGGGCACGGGAGAGACCCAGTACTTC. As protein: CASSLVTGGTGETQYF.

The chain is built from TRBV28 and TRBJ2-1; either TRBD1 or TRBD2 may fit D (5 bases each). The CDR3 length is 15 residues. Trimming removed 6 bases from V and 10 bases from J, with 22 bases in between. In germline, CDR1 is MDHEN, CDR2 SYDVKM. CDR3 amino acids: CASRPPARGAEEQFF. CDR3 sequence (DNA): TGTGCCAGCAGGCCACCCGCTCGGGGCGCGGAGGAGCAGTTCTTC.

V usage is TRBV7-9 and J usage is TRBJ2-7, with 7 nucleotides matching TRBD2. Germline V gives CDR1 SEHNR, CDR2 FQNEAQ (reference sequence). The V gene end was trimmed by 2 bases and the J gene end by 6 bases; junction bases not matched to a gene: 7. CDR3 length equals 14 residues. CDR3 residues: CASSLKGGASEQYF. CDR3 coding DNA: TGTGCCAGCAGCTTAAAGGGAGGGGCATCCGAGCAGTACTTC.

V gene TRBV4-1 combines with J gene TRBJ2-3; 7 nucleotides match TRBD2. V trimming: 3 bases; J trimming: 4 bases; junction bases outside the gene matches: 10. There are 16 residues in the CDR3. CDR1 MGHRA and CDR2 YSYEKL come from the germline V gene. CDR3 in DNA: TGCGCCAGCAGCCATCCCGGGGCGCTAGCGGCAGATACGCAGTATTTT. It is translated as CASSHPGALAADTQYF.